Described below is a single TCR beta chain sequence and its context. This clonotype was seen a handful of times. Its antigen remains undetermined. Base qualities are not provided; no much larger clone lies one nucleotide away. To prepare the library, RT-PCR was applied. TCRdb records Illumina HiSeq 2500 as the sequencer. In TCRdb, the public reads were trimmed at Q25 with fastp and aligned with MiXCR, with productive beta chains retained. Rows with a matching CDR3 protein are joined into one entry that keeps the most common DNA and genes. The sample data list about 570,000 distinct CDR3 sequences, and approximately 10% of these were observed just once. The ten biggest clones cover around 10% of the sample. The data were obtained in a study of response to subunit inactivated influenza vaccine (dated by TCRdb to between 2017 and 2018). Background for the entire study: Deep quantitative T cell receptor repertoire profiling was used in the study to track responses to a trivalent subunit inactivated influenza vaccine.

Study-level results and caveats: The authors proposed that each seasonal influenza vaccination may bring in only a limited number of new T cells.

This same sample was also taken into another study, of T cells expressing NK-cell markers. Taken from the second paper: TCR beta cDNA libraries were prepared using 5'RACE template switching, which introduced a universal primer site and unique molecular identifiers. Three sorted T-cell subsets (CD3+CD56+NKG2C+, CD3+CD56+NKG2C- and CD3+CD56-NKG2C+) from fewer than 10 donors had their TCR beta-chain repertoires profiled. Seven of the eight sequenced donors were HCMV-seropositive and one was HCMV-seronegative. In several experiments an anti-gammadeltaTCR antibody was added to restrict sorting to alphabetaTCR-expressing T cells. In six donors, the dominant CD3+CD56+NKG2C+ clonotypes ranked among the top 10 CD8+ clonotypes, making up roughly 1.0-7.0% of CD8+ T cells. Those dominant clonotypes were again the most abundant among CD3+CD56-NKG2C+ cells in a handful of donors, at about 25-65%. It remained unclear whether the expanded NKG2C-expressing T cell clones were specific for HCMV antigens. All eight donors whose samples were sequenced were randomly selected healthy volunteers, three of them men and five women. HCMV-specific IgG was detected in serum with a commercial ELISA kit to determine HCMV serostatus. Ficoll density gradient centrifugation was used to isolate peripheral blood mononuclear cells from blood. For over 5 donors, bulk peripheral blood T-cell repertoires were also sequenced from unsorted PBMC. cDNA synthesis was primed from the TCR beta constant segment and was followed by two successive PCR amplification steps. Libraries were sequenced as 2 x 150 bp reads on Illumina HiSeq 2000/2500, MiSeq or NextSeq. Reads were demultiplexed and grouped by UMI with MIGEC, and clonotypes were assembled and quantified with MiTCR. Only TCR cDNA sequences supported by at least two reads were kept to exclude erroneous sequences. The tcR package was used for downstream repertoire analysis, and clonotypes were matched across fractions by CDR3 nucleotide sequence plus V segment. VDJmatch was used to annotate antigen specificity against VDJdb, with one amino acid substitution in CDR3 allowed.

The sample here was PBMCs from blood, taken on the day of vaccination. The sequence came from a man in his forties or fifties who received an inactivated influenza vaccine. Donor details come from another sample of the same person, matched by shared clones.

The DNA is as follows: TGTGCCAGCAGTACCACTCGACCTTCCTACGAGCAGTACTTC. This sequence encodes CASSTTRPSYEQYF. The chain is assembled from TRBV6-2 or TRBV6-3 and TRBJ2-7; confidence is insufficient to name the D gene. According to the germline V gene, CDR1 reads MNHEY and CDR2 reads SVGEGT. The CDR3 holds 14 amino acids from the cysteine to the phenylalanine. Left in the record is the CDR3 DNA by itself, 42 bases read in frame from the first base. Relative to germline, V is 5 bases shorter and J is 1 base shorter, with 12 bases between their ends.